This record covers a single T cell receptor beta chain. Its antigen is still unknown. Reverse transcription of all isolated RNA meant that expressed TCRB transcripts were sequenced. Libraries were prepared by immunoSEQ multiplex PCR; TCRdb keeps only in-frame clonotypes and omits some of them. Among 250,000 to 350,000 clones listed, about 13% were seen once. Trimming cost V 4 bases and J 0 bases; bases outside gene matches: 6. CDR3 size: 16 residues. Per germline, CDR1 LGHNA and CDR2 YNFKEQ. This entry is derived from a study of beta chain features in type 1 diabetes. The study, taken as a whole, reports: TCRB CDR3s from Type 1 diabetes patients were moderately but significantly shorter in all four CD4+ subsets. Relative to healthy donors, patients appeared to have naive, central memory and Treg TCRB repertoires that were more similar.

The specimen sequenced was naive CD4+ T cells from blood. This sequence joins TRBV4-2 and TRBJ2-1, with 7 bases aligning to TRBD2. The TCR sequence derives from a man under 40 with type 1 diabetes. CDR3 nucleotide sequence: TGTGCCAGCAGCCTTACTAGCGCGAGCTCCTACAATGAGCAGTTCTTC. It encodes CASSLTSASSYNEQFF.